This T cell receptor (beta chain) was sequenced for a study of T-cell reconstitution after alpha-beta-depleted transplantation in children. Unique molecular identifiers were incorporated into the prepared TCRbeta library. Via MiXCR, TCRdb re-called the PCR reads, giving one row per CDR3 protein. The table has about 230,000 distinct CDR3 sequences, 7.5% to 10% seen once. The sequenced sample was PBMCs from the stem cell graft donor, obtained from the stem cell graft. The TCR originated in a human donor who donated a stem cell graft to a child with SCID.

The CDR3 DNA sequence: TGCCCCGGCAGCTGGGATCCTAGCGGGTCCACAGATACGCAGTATTTT. Its translation: CPGSWDPSGSTDTQYF. This chain uses TRBV5-1 with TRBJ2-3; TRBD2 matches 8 bases. Looked up from germline, CDR1 is SGHRS and CDR2 is YFSETQ. The CDR3 runs 16 residues.